This passage covers 15 T cell receptor beta chains from one sample sequenced in a study of identical twins. TCRdb reanalysed the 5' RACE reads using MiXCR and keeps one entry per CDR3 protein. The sample has about 890,000 distinct CDR3 sequences, roughly 12% seen once. In addition, the sample was reused for a study of yellow fever vaccine responses in identical twins.

Material: PBMCs. The origin of the receptors is a young woman in good health.

V and J are TRBV7-9 and TRBJ1-1; possibly TRBD1 for D (5 bases). Germline assignment: CDR1 SEHNR and CDR2 FQNEAQ (reference sequence). The V end lost 1 base, the J end lost 1 base, and 13 bases lay between the germline ends. The CDR3 is 16 amino acids. CDR3 coding DNA: TGTGCCAGCAGCTTAGGTAGGACAACCGAGAACACTGAAGCTTTCTTT. It encodes CASSLGRTTENTEAFF.

The sample holds a few counts of this clonotype. The rearrangement uses TRBV12-3 or TRBV12-4 and TRBJ1-5; no reliable D call. The V end was cut by 8 bases, the J end by 4 bases, with 15 bases between. This CDR3 is 14 amino acids long. The CDR3 coding sequence is TGTGCCAGCGACATCGTGGGTAGGAATCAGCCCCAGCATTTT. Amino acid sequence: CASDIVGRNQPQHF.

This clonotype has just a few counts. This chain joins TRBV2 and TRBJ1-5; D is unclear. The germline gives CDR1 SNHLY, CDR2 FYNNEI. There are 13 residues in the CDR3. Trimming left V 1 base short and J 2 bases short, with 3 bases between. CDR3 nucleotide sequence: TGTGCCAGCAGTGAAGAGGGCAATCAGCCCCAGCATTTT. Translated: CASSEEGNQPQHF. Full variable domain (outside the CDR3, taken from reference TRBV2 and TRBJ1-5): EPEVTQTPSHQVTQMGQEVILRCVPISNHLYFYWYRQILGQKVEFLVSFYNNEISEKSEIFDDQFSVERPDGSNFTLKIRSTKLEDSAMYFCASSEEGNQPQHFGDGTRLSIL.

The chain uses TRBV18 and TRBJ2-5; D could derive from TRBD1 or TRBD2 (6 bases each). Germline V gene sequence: CDR1 KGHSH, CDR2 LQKENI. The CDR3 spans 15 residues. Trimming stripped 0 bases from V and 5 bases from J, with 13 bases between. The CDR3 bases are TGTGCCAGCTCACCACCGTCCGGGGGCGTGGAGACCCAGTACTTC. As protein: CASSPPSGGVETQYF.

The table lists this clonotype with many counts. The V and J genes are TRBV12-3 or TRBV12-4 and TRBJ2-1; D could derive from TRBD1 or TRBD2 (5 bases each). CDR3 size: 13 residues. Trimming stripped 5 bases from V and 9 bases from J, with 14 bases between. This CDR3 is CASSPAGRAEQFF. In DNA, the CDR3 is TGTGCCAGCAGTCCGGCGGGCAGGGCTGAGCAGTTCTTC.

This chain connects TRBV3-1 to TRBJ2-2, with TRBD2 as a possible D gene (6 bases). This CDR3 comprises 18 residues. V was clipped by 0 bases and J by 1 base, with 15 bases between them. From germline, CDR1 is LGHDT and CDR2 YNNKEL (reference sequence). This CDR3 reads CASSQEGGYGGNTGELFF. DNA for the CDR3: TGTGCCAGCAGCCAAGAGGGCGGATACGGGGGGAACACCGGGGAGCTGTTTTTT.

The sample holds a few counts of this clonotype. In DNA form, the CDR3 reads TGCGCCAGCTCCGTGGTAGGGGCCATCCAAGAGACCCAGTACTTC. This encodes CASSVVGAIQETQYF. This chain links TRBV5-1 with TRBJ2-5; D is possibly TRBD1 (5 bases). V lost 7 bases to trimming and J lost 1 base, with 17 bases between them. CDR3 length equals 15 residues. Germline V gene sequence: CDR1 SGHRS, CDR2 YFSETQ.

The chain combines TRBV12-3 or TRBV12-4 with TRBJ2-5, with a possible D match to TRBD1 (6 bases). Trimming took off 0 bases at V and 14 bases at J, with 13 bases between the two ends. The CDR3 consists of 12 residues. In DNA form, the CDR3 reads TGTGCCAGCAGTTTAGCGGGGGCGAAGGCATACTTC. Encoded protein: CASSLAGAKAYF.

This clonotype was counted a few times. DNA for the CDR3: TGTGCCAGCAGTCGCCCGGGGGATGCCGAGCAGTACGTC. Protein sequence: CASSRPGDAEQYV. The chain couples TRBV28 to TRBJ2-7, with D possibly being TRBD2 (6 bases). The CDR3 extends over 13 amino acids. V gave up 5 bases and J gave up 6 bases, with 14 bases separating them. CDR1 is MDHEN, CDR2 SYDVKM, per germline.

This clonotype was recorded a few times. The genes are TRBV5-5 and TRBJ1-5; D is unclear. This CDR3 comprises 15 residues. Germline V gives CDR1 SGHKS, CDR2 YYEKEE (reference sequence). V was trimmed by 4 bases and J by 1 base, leaving 12 bases between them. DNA for the CDR3: TGTGCCAGCAGCCAAGATTACGCCAGCAATCAGCCCCAGCATTTT. Amino acids: CASSQDYASNQPQHF.

The genes are TRBV6-1 and TRBJ2-7; D uncertain. The germline V gene encodes CDR1 MNHNS and CDR2 SASEGT. Trimming shortened V by 2 bases and J by 0 bases, and 8 bases separated the two germline ends. This CDR3 spans 14 amino acids. This CDR3 is CASSEFGGSYEQYF. The CDR3 DNA follows: TGTGCCAGCAGTGAATTCGGCGGCTCCTACGAGCAGTACTTC.

At least ten counts were recorded for this clonotype. The chain joins TRBV3-1 to TRBJ1-1; D unclear. CDR3 length equals 13 residues. Trimming left V 0 bases short and J 4 bases short, with 6 bases between. Per germline, CDR1 LGHDT and CDR2 YNNKEL (reference sequence). CDR3 in DNA: TGTGCCAGCAGCCAAGAGCAATCCACTGAAGCTTTCTTT. Translated: CASSQEQSTEAFF.

This chain uses TRBV29-1 with TRBJ1-1; D is uncertain. The germline V and J ends were trimmed by 4 bases and 0 bases, with 9 bases remaining between them. In germline, CDR1 is SQVTM, CDR2 ANQGSEA. CDR3 length: 13 residues. CDR3 DNA sequence: TGCAGCGTTGGACGGAGCATGAACACTGAAGCTTTCTTT. Translating it yields CSVGRSMNTEAFF.

This clonotype was observed a few times. The chain has TRBV20-1 and TRBJ1-5; D gene ambiguous. The CDR3 extends over 15 amino acids. Looked up from germline, CDR1 is DFQATT and CDR2 is SNEGSKA (reference sequence). Deletions cut 6 bases from V and 11 bases from J, with 26 bases between. The CDR3 region is CSAPAPGRRHGAQHF. The CDR3 coding sequence is TGCAGTGCGCCCGCGCCGGGCAGACGCCACGGGGCCCAGCATTTT.

The chain carries TRBV28 and TRBJ2-3; tentative D call: TRBD2 (6 bases). V lost 6 bases, J lost 14 bases, and 12 bases lay in between. The CDR3 has 10 residues. Germline V lookup: CDR1 MDHEN, CDR2 SYDVKM. CDR3 in amino acids: CASSSTRTYF. CDR3 sequence (DNA): TGTGCCAGCAGCTCGACTAGAACGTATTTT.